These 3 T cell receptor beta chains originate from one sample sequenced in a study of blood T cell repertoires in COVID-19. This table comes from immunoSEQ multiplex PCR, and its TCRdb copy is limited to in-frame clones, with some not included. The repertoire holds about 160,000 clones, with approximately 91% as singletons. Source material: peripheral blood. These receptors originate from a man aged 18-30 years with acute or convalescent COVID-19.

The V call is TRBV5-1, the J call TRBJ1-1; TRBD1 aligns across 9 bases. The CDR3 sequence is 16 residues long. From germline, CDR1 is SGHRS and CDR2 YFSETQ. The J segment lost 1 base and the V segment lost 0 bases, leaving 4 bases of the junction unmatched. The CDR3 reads CASSLGTGVGNTEAFF. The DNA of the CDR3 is TGCGCCAGCAGCTTGGGGACAGGGGTAGGGAACACTGAAGCTTTCTTT.

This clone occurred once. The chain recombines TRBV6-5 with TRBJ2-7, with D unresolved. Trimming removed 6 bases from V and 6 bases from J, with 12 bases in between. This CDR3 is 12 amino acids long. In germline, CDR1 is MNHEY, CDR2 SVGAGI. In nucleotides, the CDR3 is TGTGCCAGCAGCGACGGGTTGGTCGAGCAGTACTTC. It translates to CASSDGLVEQYF.

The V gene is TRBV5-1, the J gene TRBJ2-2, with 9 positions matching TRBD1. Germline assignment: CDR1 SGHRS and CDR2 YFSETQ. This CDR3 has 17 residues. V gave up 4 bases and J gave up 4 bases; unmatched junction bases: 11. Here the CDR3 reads CASSPPGTGLFTGELFF. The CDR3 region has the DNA TGCGCCAGCAGCCCCCCGGGGACAGGGCTCTTCACCGGGGAGCTGTTTTTT.